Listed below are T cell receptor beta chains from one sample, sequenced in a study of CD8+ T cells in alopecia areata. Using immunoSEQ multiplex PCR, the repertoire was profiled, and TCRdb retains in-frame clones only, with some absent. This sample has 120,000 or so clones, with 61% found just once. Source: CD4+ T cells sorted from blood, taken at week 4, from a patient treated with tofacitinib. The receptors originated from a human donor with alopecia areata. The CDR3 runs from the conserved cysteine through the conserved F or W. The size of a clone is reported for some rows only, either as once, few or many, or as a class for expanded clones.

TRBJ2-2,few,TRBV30,CAWNGGPGELFF
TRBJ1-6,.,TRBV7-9,CASSLSGGADSPLHF
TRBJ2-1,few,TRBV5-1,CASSLGAGLHNEQFF
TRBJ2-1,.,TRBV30,CAWSALAEQFF
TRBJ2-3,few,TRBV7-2,CASSPGILTDTQYF
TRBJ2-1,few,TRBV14,CASSFGTSGISEQFF
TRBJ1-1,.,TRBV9,CASSPHPGTNTEAFF
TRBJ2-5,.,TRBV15,CATSRGYDQYF
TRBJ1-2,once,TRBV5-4,CASSLSGGYTF
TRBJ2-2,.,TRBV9,CASSPRQGTNTGELFF
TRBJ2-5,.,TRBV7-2,CASMMAGGETQYF